Presented here are 23 T cell receptor beta chains from one specimen sequenced in a study of T cell responses to AZD1222 COVID-19 vaccine. Produced via immunoSEQ multiplex PCR; TCRdb's table is partial and in-frame only. The sample includes fewer than 50,000 clones, roughly 80% of them seen just once. Material: peripheral blood, obtained on day 0 of AZD1222 vaccination. The receptors were sampled from an adult in good health.

The chain carries TRBV14 and TRBJ1-1; D is uncertain. The V end was cut by 5 bases, the J end by 5 bases, with 21 bases between. Per germline, CDR1 SGHDN and CDR2 FVKESK. This CDR3 spans 16 amino acids. The CDR3 DNA sequence: TGTGCCAGCAGCTCGGACGATTGGCCGGCGGGAACTGAAGCTTTCTTT. This codes for CASSSDDWPAGTEAFF.

The rearrangement uses TRBV6-6 and TRBJ1-1; 12 bases map to TRBD1. The CDR3 spans 16 residues. Germline-derived CDR1 and CDR2 are MNHNY and SVGAGI (reference sequence). Unmatched junction bases numbered 13, after V lost 8 bases and J lost 6 bases. The CDR3 sequence is CASVSTGTGGVAEAFF. DNA for the CDR3: TGTGCCAGCGTATCAACCGGGACAGGGGGCGTCGCTGAAGCTTTCTTT.

V is TRBV6-1 and J is TRBJ1-6; a weak D match, TRBD1 (5 bases). This CDR3 contains 17 residues. Trimming removed 1 base at V and 4 bases at J, with 14 bases between. Germline CDR1 reads MNHNS; CDR2 reads SASEGT. CDR3 in amino acids: CASSEVGRAFYNSPLHF. CDR3 DNA: TGTGCCAGCAGTGAAGTGGGCAGGGCTTTTTATAATTCACCCCTCCACTTT.

The chain carries TRBV30 and TRBJ1-2; D is ambiguous. The CDR3 extends over 12 amino acids. The germline gives CDR1 GTSNPN, CDR2 SVGIG (reference sequence). Trimming removed 2 bases at V and 7 bases at J, with 11 bases between. The CDR3 bases are TGTGCCTGGAGTTCCTCCATCGGTGGCTACACCTTC. It specifies CAWSSSIGGYTF. The full variable domain, its missing parts supplied by reference TRBV30 and TRBJ1-2, is SQTIHQWPATLVQPVGSPLSLECTVEGTSNPNLYWYRQAAGRGLQLLFYSVGIGQISSEVPQNLSASRPQDRQFILSSKKLLLSDSGFYLCAWSSSIGGYTFGSGTRLTVV.

This chain links TRBV6-1 with TRBJ2-4, with a weak D call TRBD2 (6 bases). The V and J ends lost 0 bases and 6 bases respectively, with 15 bases between them. Looked up from germline, CDR1 is MNHNS and CDR2 is SASEGT. There are 16 residues in the CDR3. The CDR3 protein is CASSEALGGRRNIQYF. CDR3 bases: TGTGCCAGCAGTGAAGCGCTTGGGGGGAGGCGAAACATTCAGTACTTC.

In this sample, this clone turned up once. V usage is TRBV5-4 and J usage is TRBJ2-7; 10 nucleotides line up with TRBD2. CDR3 length: 17 residues. V trimming: 0 bases; J trimming: 5 bases; junction bases outside the gene matches: 11. The germline V gene has CDR1 SGHNT and CDR2 YYREEE (reference sequence). The CDR3 spells CASSLDSSGRIYDEQYF. CDR3 DNA: TGTGCCAGCAGCTTGGATTCTAGCGGGAGAATCTACGACGAGCAGTACTTC.

This chain joins TRBV5-3 and TRBJ1-2, with D perhaps TRBD1 (6 bases). TRBV5-3 is noted as an ORF with a role that remains uncertain. Trimming took 6 bases from V and 12 from J, leaving 6 bases between them. This CDR3 spans 8 amino acids. The CDR3 loop reads CARKGDTF. The DNA for the CDR3 is TGTGCCAGAAAGGGGGACACCTTC.

This clone has a handful of counts. The chain couples TRBV9 to TRBJ2-7; 8 bases match TRBD2. Losses at the gene ends were 9 bases for V and 4 bases for J; bases not matched to a gene: 21. The CDR3 contains 17 residues. CDR1 and CDR2 from the germline V gene are SGDLS and YYNGEE. The CDR3 loop reads CATEQRPGLLAVYEQYF. CDR3 DNA sequence: TGTGCCACCGAACAGAGACCCGGGCTACTAGCGGTTTACGAGCAGTACTTC.

There are a few counts of this clone. The chain employs TRBV7-2 and TRBJ2-7; no firm D call. The CDR3 consists of 13 residues. Trimming took off 1 base at V and 3 bases at J, with 7 bases between the two ends. Germline V gives CDR1 SGHTA, CDR2 FQGNSA. The CDR3 nucleotides read TGTGCCAGCAGCTTAGACAGCTACTACGAGCAGTACTTC. Translating gives CASSLDSYYEQYF.

This clone has only one observation. The CDR3 spells CASSDRSSYNEQFF. In DNA, the CDR3 is TGTGCCAGCAGTGACCGGAGCTCCTACAATGAGCAGTTCTTC. The chain couples TRBV6-4 to TRBJ2-1; D uncertain. The germline V gene encodes CDR1 MRHNA and CDR2 SNTAGT. V was trimmed by 2 bases and J by 0 bases, leaving 5 bases between them. The CDR3 is made up of 14 amino acids.

CDR3 in DNA: TGTGCCAGCTCAACAGGGGGCCCCACTGAAGCTTTCTTT. Translation gives CASSTGGPTEAFF. The chain recombines TRBV6-5 with TRBJ1-1, with 9 bases fitting TRBD1. After removal of 8 bases from V and 4 bases from J, the junction contained 5 bases not matched to a gene. The length of the CDR3 is 13 residues. Per germline, CDR1 MNHEY and CDR2 SVGAGI.

The genes are TRBV6-5 and TRBJ2-6, with D possibly TRBD2 on 7 matching bases. Germline V gives CDR1 MNHEY, CDR2 SVGAGI. The V end was cut by 11 bases, the J end by 2 bases, with 13 bases between. The CDR3 runs 14 residues. DNA of the CDR3: TGTGCCGGGGGGGCCGTTGCTGGGGCCAACGTCCTGACTTTC. This sequence encodes CAGGAVAGANVLTF.

This chain links TRBV20-1 with TRBJ2-7; 8 bases line up with TRBD2. This CDR3 is built from 15 residues. CDR1 DFQATT and CDR2 SNEGSKA come from the germline V gene (reference sequence). Trimming removed 3 bases from V and 0 bases from J; junction bases left unmatched: 7. CDR3 coding DNA: TGCAGTGCTAGTCCTCCTGGGACTAGCTCCTACGAGCAGTACTTC. Translation gives CSASPPGTSSYEQYF.

The V call is TRBV4-1, the J call TRBJ2-1; 13 bases are a match to TRBD2. The germline V gene has CDR1 MGHRA and CDR2 YSYEKL. Germline trimming cut 0 bases from V and 7 bases from J; bases unmatched to any gene: 12. This CDR3 region has 19 residues. The CDR3, as DNA: TGCGCCAGCAGCCAAGACCCCAATACTAGCGGGAGGGCCCGGAATGAGCAGTTCTTC. Protein: CASSQDPNTSGRARNEQFF.

This rearrangement joins TRBV6-5 to TRBJ1-6; 8 bases fit TRBD1. The CDR3 extends over 14 amino acids. The V and J ends lost 5 bases and 6 bases, in that order; junction bases with no gene match: 3. Germline-derived CDR1 and CDR2 are MNHEY and SVGAGI. In nucleotides, the CDR3 is TGTGCCAGCAGTAAGGGACAGGTTAATTCACCCCTCCACTTT. Translating it yields CASSKGQVNSPLHF.

This clone has a handful of counts. The gene calls are TRBV11-3 and TRBJ2-3; D possibly corresponds to TRBD2 (6 bases). The CDR3 is 16 amino acids. The germline CDR1 and CDR2 sequences are SGHNT and YENEEA. The V gene lost 4 bases and the J gene lost 5 bases, with 19 bases spanning the gap. In nucleotides, the CDR3 is TGTGCCAGCAGCTCCGGCGGGATGGGCGTGCGAGATACGCAGTATTTT. This sequence encodes CASSSGGMGVRDTQYF.

V and J are TRBV28 and TRBJ1-1, with D tentatively TRBD1 (5 bases). The CDR3 length is 14 residues. The germline gives CDR1 MDHEN, CDR2 SYDVKM. V was shortened by 8 bases and J by 4 bases, with 17 bases between the two germline ends. CDR3 nucleotide sequence: TGTGCCAGCTCGCCCTCAGTGAGGGGCACTGAAGCTTTCTTT. Protein: CASSPSVRGTEAFF.

In its sample, this clone was seen a few times. CDR3: CASSFTGGYEQYF. The CDR3 DNA is TGTGCCAGCAGCTTCACAGGGGGCTACGAGCAGTACTTC. This chain uses TRBV7-2 with TRBJ2-7, with 8 bases identical to TRBD1. The CDR3 runs 13 residues. With V trimmed by 3 bases and J by 3 bases, 1 base remained unmatched. CDR1 and CDR2 from the germline V gene are SGHTA and FQGNSA.

The chain has TRBV19 and TRBJ2-5; D may match TRBD1 or TRBD2 (5 bases each). The length of the CDR3 is 14 residues. V lost 5 bases and J lost 13, with 23 bases in between. CDR1 is LNHDA, CDR2 SQIVND, per germline (reference sequence). CDR3 region: CASSGRYRDLIRYF. The CDR3 bases are TGTGCCAGTAGTGGAAGGTACCGGGACCTAATACGGTACTTC. The full variable domain, completed using reference TRBV19 and TRBJ2-5, is DGGITQSPKYLFRKEGQNVTLSCEQNLNHDAMYWYRQDPGQGLRLIYYSQIVNDFQKGDIAEGYSVSREKKESFPLTVTSAQKNPTAFYLCASSGRYRDLIRYFGPGTRLLVL.

V and J are TRBV6-5 and TRBJ2-3, with 9 bases aligning to TRBD1. The CDR3 spans 14 residues. Looked up from germline, CDR1 is MNHEY and CDR2 is SVGAGI. The V and J ends lost 4 bases and 6 bases, in that order; junction bases with no gene match: 5. As DNA, the CDR3 is TGTGCCAGCAGTTGGGACAGGGCCGATGATACGCAGTATTTT. As protein: CASSWDRADDTQYF.

The J gene is TRBJ2-1, the V gene TRBV20-1, with 11 bases that match TRBD2. The length of the CDR3 is 19 residues. Germline V gene data show CDR1 as DFQATT and CDR2 as SNEGSKA (reference sequence). J was trimmed by 0 bases and V by 3 bases; bases with no gene match: 13. The CDR3 DNA reads as TGCAGTGCTAGTAGAACTAGCGGGGGCCGCACCAGCTCCTACAATGAGCAGTTCTTC. Amino acid sequence: CSASRTSGGRTSSYNEQFF.

The gene calls are TRBV6-5 and TRBJ2-1, with TRBD2 matching 8 bases. This CDR3 spans 13 amino acids. V trimming: 8 bases; J trimming: 5 bases; junction bases outside the gene matches: 5. Germline CDR1 MNHEY, CDR2 SVGAGI. The CDR3 DNA reads TGTGCCAGCGGTACGGGGGGGCACAATGAGCAGTTCTTC. It yields the protein CASGTGGHNEQFF.

The rearrangement links TRBV11-2 to TRBJ1-1; 9 bases map to TRBD1. The CDR3 runs 15 residues. Trimming took 5 bases from V and 5 from J; bases not matched to a gene: 9. Germline CDR1 SGHAT, CDR2 FQNNGV. As DNA, the CDR3 is TGTGCCAGCAGCATACTGTCCGGGACAGGGACTGAAGCTTTCTTT. Encoded protein: CASSILSGTGTEAFF.